This record covers a single TCR beta chain. The data are from a study of T cell responses to AZD1222 COVID-19 vaccine. The wider study: Second-dose timings of about 4 or about 12 weeks were pooled.

Trimming cost V 6 bases and J 0 bases, with 11 bases left between them. Germline values: CDR1 SGHRS, CDR2 YFSETQ. The CDR3 totals 14 residues. Clones were read by immunoSEQ multiplex PCR, and TCRdb kept only the in-frame ones, dropping some. In the table there are 99,000 or so clones, around nine tenths of which are singletons. The clonotype was recovered from an adult in good health. The rearrangement joins TRBV5-1 to TRBJ2-3; a weak D match, TRBD1 (5 bases). The specimen comprised peripheral blood, sampled on day 0 of AZD1222 vaccination. CDR3 nucleotide sequence: TGCGCCAGCACCTGGGCAGGGAGCACAGATACGCAGTATTTT. Translation: CASTWAGSTDTQYF. Using reference TRBV5-1 and TRBJ2-3 for the parts outside the CDR3, the full variable domain is KAGVTQTPRYLIKTRGQQVTLSCSPISGHRSVSWYQQTPGQGLQFLFEYFSETQRNKGNFPGRFSGRQFSNSRSEMNVSTLELGDSALYLCASTWAGSTDTQYFGPGTRLTVL.